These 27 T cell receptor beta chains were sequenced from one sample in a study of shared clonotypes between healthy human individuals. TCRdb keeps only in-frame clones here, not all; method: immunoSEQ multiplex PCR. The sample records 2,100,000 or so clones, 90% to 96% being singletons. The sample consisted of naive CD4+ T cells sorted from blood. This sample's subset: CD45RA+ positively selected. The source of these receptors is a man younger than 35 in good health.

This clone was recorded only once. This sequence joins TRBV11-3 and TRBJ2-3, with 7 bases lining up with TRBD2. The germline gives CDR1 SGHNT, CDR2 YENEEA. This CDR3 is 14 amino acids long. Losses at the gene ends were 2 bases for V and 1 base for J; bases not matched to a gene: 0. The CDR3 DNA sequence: TGTGCCAGCAGCTTACGGGGGGGCACAGATACGCAGTATTTT. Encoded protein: CASSLRGGTDTQYF.

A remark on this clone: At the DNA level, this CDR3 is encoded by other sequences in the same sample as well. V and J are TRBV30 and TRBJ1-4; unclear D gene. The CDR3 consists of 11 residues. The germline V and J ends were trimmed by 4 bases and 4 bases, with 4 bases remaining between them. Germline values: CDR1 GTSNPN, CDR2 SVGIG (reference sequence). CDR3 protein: CAWTVNEKLFF. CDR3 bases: TGTGCCTGGACAGTTAATGAAAAACTGTTTTTT.

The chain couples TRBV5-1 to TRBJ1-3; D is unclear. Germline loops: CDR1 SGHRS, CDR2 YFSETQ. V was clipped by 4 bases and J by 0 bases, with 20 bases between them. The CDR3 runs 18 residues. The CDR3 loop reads CASSPSADSRISGNTIYF. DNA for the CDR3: TGCGCCAGCAGCCCGAGCGCAGACTCCAGGATCTCTGGAAACACCATATATTTT.

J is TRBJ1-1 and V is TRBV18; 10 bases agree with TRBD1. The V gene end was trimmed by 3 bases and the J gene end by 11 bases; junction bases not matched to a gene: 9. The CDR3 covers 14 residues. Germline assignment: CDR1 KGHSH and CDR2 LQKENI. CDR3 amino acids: CASSPGQGENGAFF. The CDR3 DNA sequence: TGTGCCAGCTCACCTGGACAGGGGGAAAACGGCGCTTTCTTT. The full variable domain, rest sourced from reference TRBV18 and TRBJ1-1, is NAGVMQNPRHLVRRRGQEARLRCSPMKGHSHVYWYRQLPEEGLKFMVYLQKENIIDESGMPKERFSAEFPKEGPSILRIQQVVRGDSAAYFCASSPGQGENGAFFGQGTRLTVV.

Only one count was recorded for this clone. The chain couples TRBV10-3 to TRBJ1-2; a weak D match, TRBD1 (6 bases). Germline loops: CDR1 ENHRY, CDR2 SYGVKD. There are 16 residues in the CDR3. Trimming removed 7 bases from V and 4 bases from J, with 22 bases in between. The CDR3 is CAIKGGAGATFYGYTF. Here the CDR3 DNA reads TGTGCCATCAAGGGGGGCGCCGGCGCCACCTTCTATGGCTACACCTTC.

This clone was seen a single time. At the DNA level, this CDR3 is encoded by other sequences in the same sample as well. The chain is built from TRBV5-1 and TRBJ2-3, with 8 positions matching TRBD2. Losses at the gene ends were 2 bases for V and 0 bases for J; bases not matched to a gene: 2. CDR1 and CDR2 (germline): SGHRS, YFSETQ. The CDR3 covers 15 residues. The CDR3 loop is CASSLLAASTDTQYF. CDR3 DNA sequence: TGCGCCAGCAGCTTACTAGCGGCTAGCACAGATACGCAGTATTTT.

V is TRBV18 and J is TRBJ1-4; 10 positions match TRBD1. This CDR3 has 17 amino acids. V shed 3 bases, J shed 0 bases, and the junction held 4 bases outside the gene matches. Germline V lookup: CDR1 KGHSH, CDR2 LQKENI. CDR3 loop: CASSPEGTGATNEKLFF. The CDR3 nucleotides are TGTGCCAGCTCACCGGAGGGGACAGGGGCAACTAATGAAAAACTGTTTTTT.

CDR3 sequence reads: CASSLIIGLVRNSPLHF. The CDR3 DNA reads TGTGCCAGCAGCTTAATTATAGGGCTTGTGAGGAATTCACCCCTCCACTTT. The rearrangement links TRBV7-2 to TRBJ1-6; no clear D gene. The CDR3 spans 17 residues. Germline CDR1 SGHTA, CDR2 FQGNSA. Between the trimmed V and J ends, which lost 2 bases and 7 bases, there was a span of 18 bases.

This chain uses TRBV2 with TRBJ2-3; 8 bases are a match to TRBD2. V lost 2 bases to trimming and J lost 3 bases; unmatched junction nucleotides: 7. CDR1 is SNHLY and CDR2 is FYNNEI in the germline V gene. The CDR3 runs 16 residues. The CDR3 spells CASSERAGGLTDTQYF. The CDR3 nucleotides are TGTGCCAGCAGTGAAAGGGCGGGAGGCCTGACAGATACGCAGTATTTT.

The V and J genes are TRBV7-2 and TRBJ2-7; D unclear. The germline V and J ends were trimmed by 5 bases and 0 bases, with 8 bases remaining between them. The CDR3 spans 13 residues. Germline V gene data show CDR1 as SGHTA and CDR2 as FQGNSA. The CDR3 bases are TGTGCCAGCAGCGGTAAAACCTCCTACGAGCAGTACTTC. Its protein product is CASSGKTSYEQYF.

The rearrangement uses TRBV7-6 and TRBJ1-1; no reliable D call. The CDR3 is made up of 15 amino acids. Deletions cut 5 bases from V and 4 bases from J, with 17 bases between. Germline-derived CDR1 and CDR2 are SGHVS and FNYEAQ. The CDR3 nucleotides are TGTGCCAGCAGCGTCTCGTCCGGATCGCCCACTGAAGCTTTCTTT. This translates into CASSVSSGSPTEAFF.

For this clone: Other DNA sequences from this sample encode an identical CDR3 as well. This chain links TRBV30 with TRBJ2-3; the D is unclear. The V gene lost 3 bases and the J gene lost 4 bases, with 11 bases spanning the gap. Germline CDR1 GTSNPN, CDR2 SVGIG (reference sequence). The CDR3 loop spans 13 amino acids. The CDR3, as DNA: TGTGCCTGGAGCCGTGGTGGGCCAGATACGCAGTATTTT. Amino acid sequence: CAWSRGGPDTQYF.

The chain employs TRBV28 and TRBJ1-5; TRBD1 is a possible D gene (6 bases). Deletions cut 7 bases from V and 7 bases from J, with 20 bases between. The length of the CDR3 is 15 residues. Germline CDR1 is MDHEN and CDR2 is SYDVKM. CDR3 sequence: CASTTLGGGGQPQHF. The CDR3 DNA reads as TGTGCCAGCACCACCTTAGGAGGGGGGGGGCAGCCCCAGCATTTT.

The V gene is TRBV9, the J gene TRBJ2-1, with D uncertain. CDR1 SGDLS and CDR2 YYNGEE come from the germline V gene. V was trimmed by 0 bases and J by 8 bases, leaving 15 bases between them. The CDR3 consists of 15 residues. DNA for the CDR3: TGTGCCAGCAGCGTAGGAGGTACAGCCACCCATGAGCAGTTCTTC. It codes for CASSVGGTATHEQFF.

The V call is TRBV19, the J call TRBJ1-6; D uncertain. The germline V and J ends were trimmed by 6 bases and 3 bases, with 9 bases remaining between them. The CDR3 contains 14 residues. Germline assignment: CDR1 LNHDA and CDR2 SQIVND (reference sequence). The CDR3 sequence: CASRMTGYNSPLHF. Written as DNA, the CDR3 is TGTGCCAGTAGGATGACGGGCTATAATTCACCCCTCCACTTT. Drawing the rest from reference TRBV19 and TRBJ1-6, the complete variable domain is DGGITQSPKYLFRKEGQNVTLSCEQNLNHDAMYWYRQDPGQGLRLIYYSQIVNDFQKGDIAEGYSVSREKKESFPLTVTSAQKNPTAFYLCASRMTGYNSPLHFGNGTRLTVT.

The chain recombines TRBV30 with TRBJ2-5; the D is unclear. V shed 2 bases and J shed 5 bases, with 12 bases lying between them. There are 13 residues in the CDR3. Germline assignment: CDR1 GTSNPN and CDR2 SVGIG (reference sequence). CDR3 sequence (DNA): TGTGCCTGGAGTCCTCTTATACGGGAGACCCAGTACTTC. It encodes CAWSPLIRETQYF.

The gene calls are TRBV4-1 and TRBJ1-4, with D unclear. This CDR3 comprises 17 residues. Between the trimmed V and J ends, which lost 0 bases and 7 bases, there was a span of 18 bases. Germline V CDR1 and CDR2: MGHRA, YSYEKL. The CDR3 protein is CASSQDRALGRTEKLFF. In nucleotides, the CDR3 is TGCGCCAGCAGCCAAGATCGCGCGCTAGGACGGACTGAAAAACTGTTTTTT.

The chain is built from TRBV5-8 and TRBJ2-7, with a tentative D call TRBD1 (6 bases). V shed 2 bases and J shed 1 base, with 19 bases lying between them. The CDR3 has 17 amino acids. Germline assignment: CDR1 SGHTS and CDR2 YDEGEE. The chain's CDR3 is CASSFLGRQVASYEQYF. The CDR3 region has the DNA TGTGCCAGCAGCTTTTTGGGCAGACAGGTAGCATCCTACGAGCAGTACTTC. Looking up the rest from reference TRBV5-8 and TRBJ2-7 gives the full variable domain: EAGVTQSPTHLIKTRGQQATLRCSPISGHTSVYWYQQALGLGLQFLLWYDEGEERNRGNFPPRFSGRQFPNYSSELNVNALELEDSALYLCASSFLGRQVASYEQYFGPGTRLTVT.

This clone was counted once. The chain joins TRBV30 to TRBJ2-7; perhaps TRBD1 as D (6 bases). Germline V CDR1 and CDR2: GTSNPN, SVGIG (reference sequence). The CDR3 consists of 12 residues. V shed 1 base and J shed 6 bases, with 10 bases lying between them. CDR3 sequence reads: CAWSATGFEQYF. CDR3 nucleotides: TGTGCCTGGAGTGCTACAGGGTTCGAGCAGTACTTC.

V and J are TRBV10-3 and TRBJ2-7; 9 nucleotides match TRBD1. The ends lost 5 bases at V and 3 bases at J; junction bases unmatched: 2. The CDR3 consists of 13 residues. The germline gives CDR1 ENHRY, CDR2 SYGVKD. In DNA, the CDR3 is TGTGCCATCAGTACAGGGGGCCACTACGAGCAGTACTTC. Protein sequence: CAISTGGHYEQYF.

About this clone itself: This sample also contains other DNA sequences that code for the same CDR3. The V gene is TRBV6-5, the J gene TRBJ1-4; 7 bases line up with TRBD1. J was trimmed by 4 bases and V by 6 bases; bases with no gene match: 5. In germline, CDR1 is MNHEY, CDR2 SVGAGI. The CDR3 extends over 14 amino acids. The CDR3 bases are TGTGCCAGCAGACCGGGACAGTTTAATGAAAAACTGTTTTTT. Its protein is CASRPGQFNEKLFF.

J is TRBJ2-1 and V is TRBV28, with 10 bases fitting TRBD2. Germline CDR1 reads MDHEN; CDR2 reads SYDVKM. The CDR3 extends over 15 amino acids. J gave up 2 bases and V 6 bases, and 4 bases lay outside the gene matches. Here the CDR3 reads CASSLGTSAYNEQFF. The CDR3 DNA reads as TGTGCCAGCAGCTTAGGGACTAGCGCCTACAATGAGCAGTTCTTC.

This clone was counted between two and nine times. The CDR3 sequence is CASSLWIENYGYTF. The DNA of the CDR3 is TGTGCCAGCAGCTTATGGATAGAGAACTATGGCTACACCTTC. J is TRBJ1-2 and V is TRBV13; D gene ambiguous. CDR1 is PRHDT and CDR2 is FYEKMQ in the germline V gene (reference sequence). Trimming left V 2 bases short and J 2 bases short, with 9 bases between. This CDR3 region has 14 residues.

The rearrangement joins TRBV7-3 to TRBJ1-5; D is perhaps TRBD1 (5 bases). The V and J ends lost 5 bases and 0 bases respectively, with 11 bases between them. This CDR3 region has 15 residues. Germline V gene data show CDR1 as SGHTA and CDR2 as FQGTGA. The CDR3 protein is CASSPDGHSNQPQHF. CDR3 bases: TGTGCCAGCAGCCCCGACGGACATAGCAATCAGCCCCAGCATTTT.

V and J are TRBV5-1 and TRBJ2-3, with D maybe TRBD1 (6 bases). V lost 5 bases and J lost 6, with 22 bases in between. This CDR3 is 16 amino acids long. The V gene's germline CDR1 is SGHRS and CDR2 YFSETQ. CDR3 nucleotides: TGCGCCAGCAGAAACTCCAGGGGTGGGGGCGTGGATACGCAGTATTTT. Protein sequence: CASRNSRGGGVDTQYF. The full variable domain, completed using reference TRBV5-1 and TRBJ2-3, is KAGVTQTPRYLIKTRGQQVTLSCSPISGHRSVSWYQQTPGQGLQFLFEYFSETQRNKGNFPGRFSGRQFSNSRSEMNVSTLELGDSALYLCASRNSRGGGVDTQYFGPGTRLTVL.

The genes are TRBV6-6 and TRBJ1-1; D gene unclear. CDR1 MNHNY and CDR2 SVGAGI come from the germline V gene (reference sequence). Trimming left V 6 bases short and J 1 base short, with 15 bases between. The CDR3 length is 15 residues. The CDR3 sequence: CASRPRAQSNTEAFF. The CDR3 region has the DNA TGTGCCAGCAGACCCCGGGCACAGTCGAACACTGAAGCTTTCTTT.

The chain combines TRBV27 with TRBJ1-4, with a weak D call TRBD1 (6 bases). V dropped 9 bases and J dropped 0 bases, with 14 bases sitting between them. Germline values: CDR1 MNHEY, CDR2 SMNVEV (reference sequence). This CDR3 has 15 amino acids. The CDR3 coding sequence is TGTGCCAGGGGGGCCGGCTCACCAACTAATGAAAAACTGTTTTTT. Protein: CARGAGSPTNEKLFF.